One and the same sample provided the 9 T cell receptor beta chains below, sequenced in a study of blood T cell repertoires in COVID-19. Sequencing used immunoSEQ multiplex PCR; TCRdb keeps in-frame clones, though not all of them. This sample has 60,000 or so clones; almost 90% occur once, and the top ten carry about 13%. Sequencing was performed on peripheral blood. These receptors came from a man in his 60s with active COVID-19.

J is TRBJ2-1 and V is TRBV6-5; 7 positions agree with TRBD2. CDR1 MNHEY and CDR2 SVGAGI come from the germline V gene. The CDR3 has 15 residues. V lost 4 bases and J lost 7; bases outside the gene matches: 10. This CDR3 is CASSLPGLGRNEQFF. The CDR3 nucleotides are TGTGCCAGCAGTTTACCCGGACTAGGAAGGAATGAGCAGTTCTTC.

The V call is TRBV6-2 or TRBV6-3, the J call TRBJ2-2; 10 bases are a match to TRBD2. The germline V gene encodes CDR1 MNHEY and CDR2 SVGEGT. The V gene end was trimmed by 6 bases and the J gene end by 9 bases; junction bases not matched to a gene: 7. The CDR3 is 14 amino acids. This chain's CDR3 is CASSPGLAHRELFF. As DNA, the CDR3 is TGTGCCAGCAGCCCGGGACTAGCGCACCGGGAGCTGTTTTTT.

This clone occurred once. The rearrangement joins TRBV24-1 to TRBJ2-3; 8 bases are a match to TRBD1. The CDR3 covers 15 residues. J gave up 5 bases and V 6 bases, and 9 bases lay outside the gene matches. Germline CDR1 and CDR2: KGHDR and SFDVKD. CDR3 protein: CATSKSGRGQDTQYF. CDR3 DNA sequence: TGTGCCACCAGTAAGTCTGGCAGGGGGCAAGATACGCAGTATTTT.

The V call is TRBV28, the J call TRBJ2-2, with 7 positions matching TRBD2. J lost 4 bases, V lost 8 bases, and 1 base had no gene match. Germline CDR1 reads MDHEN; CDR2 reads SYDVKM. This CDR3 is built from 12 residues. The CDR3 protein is CASGRATGELFF. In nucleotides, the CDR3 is TGTGCCAGCGGGAGGGCCACCGGGGAGCTGTTTTTT.

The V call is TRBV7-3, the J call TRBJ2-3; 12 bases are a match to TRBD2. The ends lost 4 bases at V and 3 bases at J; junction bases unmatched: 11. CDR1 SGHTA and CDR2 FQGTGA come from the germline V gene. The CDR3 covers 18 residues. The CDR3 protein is CASSSGTSGYEWTDTQYF. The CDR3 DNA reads TGTGCCAGCAGCTCCGGGACTAGCGGGTACGAATGGACAGATACGCAGTATTTT.

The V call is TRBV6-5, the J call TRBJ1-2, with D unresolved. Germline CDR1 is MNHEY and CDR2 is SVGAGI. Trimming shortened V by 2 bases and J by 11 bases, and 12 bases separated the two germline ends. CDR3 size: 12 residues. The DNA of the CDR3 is TGTGCCAGCAGTTACAGAGGAGTTGGATACACCTTC. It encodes CASSYRGVGYTF.

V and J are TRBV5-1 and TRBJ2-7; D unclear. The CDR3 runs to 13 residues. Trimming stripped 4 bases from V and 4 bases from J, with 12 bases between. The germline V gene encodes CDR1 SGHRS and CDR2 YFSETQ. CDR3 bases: TGCGCCAGCAGCACGTCCTCAGAATACGAGCAGTACTTC. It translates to CASSTSSEYEQYF.

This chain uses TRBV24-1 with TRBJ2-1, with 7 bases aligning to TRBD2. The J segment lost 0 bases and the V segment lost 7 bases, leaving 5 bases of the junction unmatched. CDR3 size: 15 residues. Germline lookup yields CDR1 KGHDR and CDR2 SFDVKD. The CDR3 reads CATSERDVSYNEQFF. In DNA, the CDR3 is TGTGCCACCAGCGAGCGGGACGTCTCCTACAATGAGCAGTTCTTC.

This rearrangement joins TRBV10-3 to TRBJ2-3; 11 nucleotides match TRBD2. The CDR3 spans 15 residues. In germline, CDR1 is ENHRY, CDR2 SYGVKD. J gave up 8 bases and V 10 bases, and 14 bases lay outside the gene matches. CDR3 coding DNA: TGTGCCACCTGCTCCGTCACTAGCGGGGGAGGTACGCAGTATTTT. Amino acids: CATCSVTSGGGTQYF.